Sequencing of this T cell receptor beta chain was carried out in a study of blood T cell repertoires in COVID-19. Study overall: PBMCs, B-cell-depleted T cells, or T cells provided the cDNA or gDNA that made up the material.

Per the original data handling: Nucleated cell counts were estimated from reference gene primer amplification. This table comes from immunoSEQ multiplex PCR, and its TCRdb copy is limited to in-frame clones, with some not included. That table furnishes V, J and clone size, whereas the DNA furnished D and trimming. The data contain about 120,000 clones, around 77% of them singletons. The CDR3 sequence is 13 residues long. Germline-derived CDR1 and CDR2 are MNHEY and SVGAGI. V lost 6 bases and J lost 6, with 15 bases in between. The V gene is TRBV6-5, the J gene TRBJ2-7, with D maybe TRBD1 (6 bases). The receptor's source is a human donor in a cohort sampled during active COVID-19. The sequenced material came from peripheral blood. The CDR3 loop is CASRTDSQGEQYF. The CDR3, as DNA: TGTGCCAGCAGGACGGACAGCCAGGGCGAGCAGTACTTC.